This TCR beta chain is drawn from a study of breast tumors, draining lymph nodes, adjacent tissues. In TCRdb, the multiplex PCR reads were re-called with MiXCR into one record per CDR3 protein. The sample has some 130,000 distinct CDR3 sequences, about a fifth seen once. Samples came from axillary lymph nodes draining the breast cancer. This clonotype was observed many times. Its matching antigen is unknown. Study conclusions and caveats: Most tumor T cells seemingly derive from lymph node, then expand in tumor.

The V and J ends lost 5 bases and 5 bases respectively, with 13 bases between them. CDR1 and CDR2 (germline): SGHTA, FQGNSA. The CDR3 sequence is 13 residues long. The receptor comes from a female donor with breast cancer. Some clones in this sample may be carry-over from other donors' samples. V and J are TRBV7-2 and TRBJ2-7; TRBD1 or TRBD2 may be the D gene (5 bases each). The sequencing input was axillary lymph node tissue. In nucleotides, the CDR3 is TGTGCCAGCAGCGATGGGGACCTTAACGAGCAGTACTTC. It encodes CASSDGDLNEQYF. Variable domain in full (rest from reference TRBV7-2 and TRBJ2-7): GAGVSQSPSNKVTEKGKDVELRCDPISGHTALYWYRQSLGQGLEFLIYFQGNSAPDKSGLPSDRFSAERTGGSVSTLTIQRTQQEDSAVYLCASSDGDLNEQYFGPGTRLTVT.